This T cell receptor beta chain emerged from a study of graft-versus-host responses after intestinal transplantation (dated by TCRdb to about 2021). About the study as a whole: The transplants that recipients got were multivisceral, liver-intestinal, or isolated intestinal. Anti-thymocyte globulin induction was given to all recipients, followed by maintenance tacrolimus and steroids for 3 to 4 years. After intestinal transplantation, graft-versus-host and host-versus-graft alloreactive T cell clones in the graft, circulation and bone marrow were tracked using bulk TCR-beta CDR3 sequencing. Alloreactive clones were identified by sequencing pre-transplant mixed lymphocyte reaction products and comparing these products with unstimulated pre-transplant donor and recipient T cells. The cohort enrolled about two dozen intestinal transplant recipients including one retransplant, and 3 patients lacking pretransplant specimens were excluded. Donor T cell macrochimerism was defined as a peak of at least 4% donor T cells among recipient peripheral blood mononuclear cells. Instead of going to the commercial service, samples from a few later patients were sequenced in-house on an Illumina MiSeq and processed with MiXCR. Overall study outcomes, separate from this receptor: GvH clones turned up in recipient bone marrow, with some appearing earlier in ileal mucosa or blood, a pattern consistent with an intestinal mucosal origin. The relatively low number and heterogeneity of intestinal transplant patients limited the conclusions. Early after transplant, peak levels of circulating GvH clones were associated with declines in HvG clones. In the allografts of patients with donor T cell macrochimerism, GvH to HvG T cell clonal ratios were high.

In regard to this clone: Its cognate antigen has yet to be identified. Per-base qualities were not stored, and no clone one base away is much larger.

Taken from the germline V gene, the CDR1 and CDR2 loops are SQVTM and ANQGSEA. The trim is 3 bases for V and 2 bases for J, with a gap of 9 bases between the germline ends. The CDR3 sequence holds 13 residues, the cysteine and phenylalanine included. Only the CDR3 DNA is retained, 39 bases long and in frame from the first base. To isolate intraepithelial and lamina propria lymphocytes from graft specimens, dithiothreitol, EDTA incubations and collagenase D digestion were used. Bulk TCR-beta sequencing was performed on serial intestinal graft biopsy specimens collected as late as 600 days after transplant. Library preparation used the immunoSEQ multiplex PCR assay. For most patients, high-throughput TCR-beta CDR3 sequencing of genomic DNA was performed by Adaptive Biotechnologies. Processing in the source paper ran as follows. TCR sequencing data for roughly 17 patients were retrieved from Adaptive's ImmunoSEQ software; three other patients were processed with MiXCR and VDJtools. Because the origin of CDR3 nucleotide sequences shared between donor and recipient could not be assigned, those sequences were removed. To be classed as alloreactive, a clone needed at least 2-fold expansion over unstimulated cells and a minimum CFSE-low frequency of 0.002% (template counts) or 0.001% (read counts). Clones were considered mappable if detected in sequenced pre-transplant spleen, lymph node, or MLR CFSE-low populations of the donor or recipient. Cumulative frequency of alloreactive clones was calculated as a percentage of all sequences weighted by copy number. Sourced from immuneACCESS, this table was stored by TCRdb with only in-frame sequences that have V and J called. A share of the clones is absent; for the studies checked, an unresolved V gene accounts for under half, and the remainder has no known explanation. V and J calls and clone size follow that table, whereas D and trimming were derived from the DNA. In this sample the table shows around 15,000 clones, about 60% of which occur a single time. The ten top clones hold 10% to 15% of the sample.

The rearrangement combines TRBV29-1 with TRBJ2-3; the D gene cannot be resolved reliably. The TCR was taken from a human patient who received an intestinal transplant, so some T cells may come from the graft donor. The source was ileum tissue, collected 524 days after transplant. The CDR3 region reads CSVERLSTDTQYF. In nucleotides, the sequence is TGCAGCGTTGAGCGGTTATCCACAGATACGCAGTATTTT.